These 2 T cell receptor beta chains were all obtained from the same sample, sequenced in a study of CD8 T cells in ankylosing spondylitis. For these TCRs, the target antigens are not known. Overall study findings and caveats: What seemed typical of ankylosing spondylitis blood was a TCR beta motif built from several highly homologous variants.

TCRdb recomputed calls from the 5' RACE reads with MiXCR, one row per CDR3 protein. The data contain approximately 400,000 distinct CDR3 sequences, about a sixth of them singletons. The sequenced sample consisted of blood, either unsorted or a sorted T cell fraction (not recorded which). These receptors were taken from a male donor with ankylosing spondylitis.

The rearrangement uses TRBV6-5 and TRBJ2-5; 8 positions match TRBD2. The CDR3 extends over 15 amino acids. V lost 2 bases and J lost 5; bases outside the gene matches: 7. Germline V gene lookup returns CDR1 MNHEY and CDR2 SVGAGI. The DNA of the CDR3 is TGTGCCAGCAGTTACCTGAGCGGGAGAGCTGAGACCCAGTACTTC. It translates to CASSYLSGRAETQYF.

This clonotype has at least ten counts. The V gene is TRBV20-1, the J gene TRBJ2-1; D is undetermined. Looked up from germline, CDR1 is DFQATT and CDR2 is SNEGSKA (reference sequence). The V gene lost 4 bases and the J gene lost 3 bases, with 10 bases spanning the gap. The CDR3 is made up of 13 amino acids. The CDR3 nucleotides read TGCAGTGCTAACGGAGTGCGCTACAATGAGCAGTTCTTC. Translated: CSANGVRYNEQFF.